The 3 T cell receptor beta chains in this list originate from one sample, sequenced in a study of regulatory T cells in long-lasting Graves disease. Time point defined: newly diagnosed GD, antithyroid drugs for less than 3 months. Preparation of the TCR library used RNA extracted from PBMCs. TCR beta libraries were built with iRepertoire HTBI primers and Arm-PCR of CDR3 regions. TCRdb ran MiXCR on the multiplex PCR reads and lists one entry per CDR3 protein. This sample has roughly 440,000 distinct CDR3 sequences, with about 16% found just once. This sample also appeared in a second study, on T cells in Graves' hyperthyroidism and ophthalmopathy.

The material sequenced was peripheral blood mononuclear cells (PBMCs), taken at new diagnosis, from a patient treated with antithyroid drugs. These receptor sequences come from a woman aged 18-29 years with Graves disease.

This clonotype was counted many times. The genes are TRBV20-1 and TRBJ2-3; D gene ambiguous. The germline V gene has CDR1 DFQATT and CDR2 SNEGSKA (reference sequence). Trimming shortened V by 3 bases and J by 7 bases, and 11 bases separated the two germline ends. This CDR3 spans 12 amino acids. CDR3 sequence reads: CSASQGPNTQYF. The CDR3 bases are TGCAGTGCTAGCCAAGGACCCAATACGCAGTATTTT.

There are many counts of this clonotype. The V and J genes are TRBV28 and TRBJ2-2, with 11 bases that match TRBD2. J lost 4 bases, V lost 3 bases, and 4 bases had no gene match. The CDR3 sequence is 16 residues long. CDR1 and CDR2 (germline): MDHEN, SYDVKM. The CDR3 DNA reads TGTGCCAGCAGTTTTAGCGGGAGGGCTGCCACCGGGGAGCTGTTTTTT. Its translation is CASSFSGRAATGELFF. The variable domain in full, with the rest retrieved from reference TRBV28 and TRBJ2-2, is DVKVTQSSRYLVKRTGEKVFLECVQDMDHENMFWYRQDPGLGLRLIYFSYDVKMKEKGDIPEGYSVSREKKERFSLILESASTNQTSMYLCASSFSGRAATGELFFGEGSRLTVL.

About this clonotype: A much larger clonotype is one base distant, so this may be a read error. The chain uses TRBV7-8 and TRBJ2-1; D remains unclear. This CDR3 is built from 16 residues. Germline V gives CDR1 SGHVS, CDR2 FQNEAQ. The CDR3 is CASGLIDSRPYNEQFF. The CDR3 region has the DNA TGTGCCAGCGGCTTGATCGACTCCCGCCCCTACAATGAGCAGTTCTTC.